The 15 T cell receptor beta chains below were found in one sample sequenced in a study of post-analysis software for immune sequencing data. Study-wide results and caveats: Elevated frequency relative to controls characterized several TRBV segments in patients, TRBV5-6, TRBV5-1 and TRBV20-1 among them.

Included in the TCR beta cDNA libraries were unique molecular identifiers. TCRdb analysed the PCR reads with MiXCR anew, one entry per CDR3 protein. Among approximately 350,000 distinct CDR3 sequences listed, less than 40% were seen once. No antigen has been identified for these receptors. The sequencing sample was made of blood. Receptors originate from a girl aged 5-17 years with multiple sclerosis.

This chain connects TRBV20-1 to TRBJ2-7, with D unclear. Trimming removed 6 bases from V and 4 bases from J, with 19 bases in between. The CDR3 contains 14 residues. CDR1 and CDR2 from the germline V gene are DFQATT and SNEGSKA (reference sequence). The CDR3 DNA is TGCAGTGCCCCCAGTAGTGAACACATTTACGAGCAGTACTTC. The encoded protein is CSAPSSEHIYEQYF.

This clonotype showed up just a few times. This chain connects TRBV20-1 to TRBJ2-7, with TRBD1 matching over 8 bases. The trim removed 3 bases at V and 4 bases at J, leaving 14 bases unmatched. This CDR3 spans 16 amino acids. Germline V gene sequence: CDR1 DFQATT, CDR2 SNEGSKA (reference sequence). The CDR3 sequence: CSASAGQAPSTYEQYF. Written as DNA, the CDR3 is TGCAGTGCTAGTGCGGGACAGGCGCCTTCTACGTACGAGCAGTACTTC.

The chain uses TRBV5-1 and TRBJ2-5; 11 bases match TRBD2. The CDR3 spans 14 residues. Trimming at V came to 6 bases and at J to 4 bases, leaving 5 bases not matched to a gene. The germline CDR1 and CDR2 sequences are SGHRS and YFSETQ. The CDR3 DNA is TGCGCCAGCACCAGGGGACTAGCGGTAGAGACCCAGTACTTC. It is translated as CASTRGLAVETQYF.

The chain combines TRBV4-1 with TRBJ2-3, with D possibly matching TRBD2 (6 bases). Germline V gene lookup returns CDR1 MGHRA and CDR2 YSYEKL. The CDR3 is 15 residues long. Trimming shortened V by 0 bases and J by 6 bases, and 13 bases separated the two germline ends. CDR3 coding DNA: TGCGCCAGCAGCCAAGAGGCGCAGGGAGGCGATACGCAGTATTTT. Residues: CASSQEAQGGDTQYF.

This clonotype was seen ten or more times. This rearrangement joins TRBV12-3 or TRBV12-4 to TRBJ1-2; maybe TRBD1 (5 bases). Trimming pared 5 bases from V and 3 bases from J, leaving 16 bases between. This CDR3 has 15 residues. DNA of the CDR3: TGTGCCAGCAGTACAAGTGGAGGGGTGCACTATGGCTACACCTTC. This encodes CASSTSGGVHYGYTF.

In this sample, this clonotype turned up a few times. The CDR3, as DNA: TGTGCCAGCAGAATGTGGAGGGTAACCTTCAATCAGCCCCAGCATTTT. This codes for CASRMWRVTFNQPQHF. This chain uses TRBV6-1 with TRBJ1-5; D call uncertain. This CDR3 comprises 16 residues. The germline V gene has CDR1 MNHNS and CDR2 SASEGT. V was clipped by 6 bases and J by 3 bases, with 18 bases between them.

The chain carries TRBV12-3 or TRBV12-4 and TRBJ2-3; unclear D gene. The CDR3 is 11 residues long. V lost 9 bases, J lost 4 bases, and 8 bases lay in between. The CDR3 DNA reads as TGTGCCAGTCAGCGCGCAGATACGCAGTATTTT. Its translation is CASQRADTQYF.

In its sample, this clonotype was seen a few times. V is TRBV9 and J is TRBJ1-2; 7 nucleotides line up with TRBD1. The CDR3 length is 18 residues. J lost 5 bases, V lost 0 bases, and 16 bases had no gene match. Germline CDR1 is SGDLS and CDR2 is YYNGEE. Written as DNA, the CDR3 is TGTGCCAGCAGCGTAGGGAGGGCGCCGGGACAGCCCATATATGGCTACACCTTC. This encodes CASSVGRAPGQPIYGYTF.

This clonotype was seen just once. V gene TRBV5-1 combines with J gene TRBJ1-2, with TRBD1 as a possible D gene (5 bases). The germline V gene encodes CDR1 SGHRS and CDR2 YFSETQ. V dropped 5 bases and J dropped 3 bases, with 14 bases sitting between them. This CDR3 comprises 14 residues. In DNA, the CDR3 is TGCGCCAGCAGATGGGGCCCGGAGGACTATGGCTACACCTTC. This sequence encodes CASRWGPEDYGYTF.

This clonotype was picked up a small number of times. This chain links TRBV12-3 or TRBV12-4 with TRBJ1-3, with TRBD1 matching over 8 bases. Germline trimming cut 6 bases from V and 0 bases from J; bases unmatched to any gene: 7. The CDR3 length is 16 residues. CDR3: CASRNLGTGSGNTIYF. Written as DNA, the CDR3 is TGTGCCAGCAGGAACCTGGGGACAGGCTCTGGAAACACCATATATTTT.

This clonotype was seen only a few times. DNA of the CDR3: TGTGCCAGCAGCCGGAGGGCGGGGTCTTCGAACACCGGGGAGCTGTTTTTT. Protein: CASSRRAGSSNTGELFF. The chain links TRBV3-1 to TRBJ2-2, with TRBD2 as a possible D gene (6 bases). The V gene lost 4 bases and the J gene lost 0 bases, with 15 bases spanning the gap. CDR1 is LGHDT, CDR2 YNNKEL, per germline (reference sequence). CDR3 length: 17 amino acids.

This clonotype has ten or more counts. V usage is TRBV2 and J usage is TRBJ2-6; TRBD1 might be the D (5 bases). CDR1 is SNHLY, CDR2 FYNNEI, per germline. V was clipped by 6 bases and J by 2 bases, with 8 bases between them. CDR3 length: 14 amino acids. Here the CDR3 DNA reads TGTGCCAGCAGCCTCAGGGCTGGGGCCAACGTCCTGACTTTC. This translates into CASSLRAGANVLTF. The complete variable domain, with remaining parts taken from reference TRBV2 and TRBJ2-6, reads EPEVTQTPSHQVTQMGQEVILRCVPISNHLYFYWYRQILGQKVEFLVSFYNNEISEKSEIFDDQFSVERPDGSNFTLKIRSTKLEDSAMYFCASSLRAGANVLTFGAGSRLTVL.

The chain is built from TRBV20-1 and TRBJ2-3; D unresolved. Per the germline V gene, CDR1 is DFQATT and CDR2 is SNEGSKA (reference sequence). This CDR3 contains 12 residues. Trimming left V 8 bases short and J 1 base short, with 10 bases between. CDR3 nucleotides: TGCAGTACTCCCCGGGGCACAGATACGCAGTATTTT. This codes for CSTPRGTDTQYF.

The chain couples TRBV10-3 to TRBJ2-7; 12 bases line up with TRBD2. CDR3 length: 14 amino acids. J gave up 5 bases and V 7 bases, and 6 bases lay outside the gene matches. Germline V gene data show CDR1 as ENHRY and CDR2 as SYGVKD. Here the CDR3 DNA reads TGTGCCATCAAACGACTAGCGGGGGACGACGAGCAGTACTTC. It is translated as CAIKRLAGDDEQYF.

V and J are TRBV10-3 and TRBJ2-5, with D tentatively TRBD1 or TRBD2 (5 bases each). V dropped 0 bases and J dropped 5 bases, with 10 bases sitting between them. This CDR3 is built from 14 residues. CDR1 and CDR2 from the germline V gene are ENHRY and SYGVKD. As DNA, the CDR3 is TGTGCCATCAGTGAGTCGAGGGGTACCGAGACCCAGTACTTC. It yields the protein CAISESRGTETQYF.